This is a list of T cell receptor beta chains from one sample in a study of blood T cell repertoires in COVID-19. Clones were read by immunoSEQ multiplex PCR, and TCRdb kept only the in-frame ones, dropping some. The table records a few hundred thousand clones, about 90% of them present only once. The material sequenced was PBMCs or T cells enriched from blood (not recorded which). All receptors derive from a human donor in a cohort exposed to, infected with or recovered from COVID-19 (not recorded which). The donor label of this sample is uncertain. The CDR3 runs from the conserved cysteine through the conserved F or W. D genes are given only for firm matches. The size of a clone is reported for some rows only, either as once, few or many, or as a class for expanded clones.

>TRBV5-4|-|TRBD1|TRBJ2-7
CASSNPGQGAYEQYF
TGTGCCAGCAGTAATCCGGGACAGGGGGCATACGAGCAGTACTTC
>TRBV2|-|TRBD1|TRBJ1-1
CASSGQGAGTEAFF
TGTGCCAGCAGTGGACAGGGGGCGGGCACTGAAGCTTTCTTT
>TRBV12-3/TRBV12-4|-|-|TRBJ1-2
CASSRTHDYGYTF
TGTGCCAGCAGTAGGACACACGACTATGGCTACACCTTC
>TRBV30|-|TRBD1|TRBJ1-2
CAWSPRGYWGYTF
TGTGCCTGGAGTCCCAGGGGGTACTGGGGCTACACCTTC
>TRBV11-2|-|-|TRBJ1-2
CASSPSGGARPGYTF
TGTGCCAGCAGCCCCTCCGGGGGGGCGCGGCCTGGCTACACCTTC
>TRBV7-9|-|TRBD1|TRBJ1-6
CASSPLRPGTENSPLHF
TGTGCCAGCAGCCCTCTCCGCCCCGGGACAGAAAATTCACCCCTCCACTTT
>TRBV2|-|TRBD1|TRBJ2-2
CASQGQENTGELFF
TGTGCCAGCCAGGGACAGGAGAACACCGGGGAGCTGTTTTTT
>TRBV19|-|TRBD1|TRBJ1-1
CASTLRGRGTEAFF
TGTGCCAGTACCTTAAGGGGCAGGGGGACTGAAGCTTTCTTT
>TRBV30|-|-|TRBJ1-3
CAWQPLDTLSSGNTIYF
TGTGCCTGGCAACCTCTGGACACCTTAAGCTCTGGAAACACCATATATTTT
>TRBV15|-|-|TRBJ1-6
CATSRDQEGKSPLHF
TGTGCCACCAGCAGAGATCAGGAGGGTAAATCACCCCTCCACTTT
>TRBV30|-|TRBD1|TRBJ1-4
CAWSGDRVEKLFF
TGTGCCTGGAGTGGGGACAGGGTTGAAAAACTGTTTTTT
>TRBV18|-|TRBD1|TRBJ1-2
CASSPKGTVDYGYTF
TGTGCCAGCTCACCAAAGGGGACAGTCGACTATGGCTACACCTTC
>TRBV30|-|-|TRBJ1-4
CAWSVKGRVAGEKLFF
TGTGCCTGGAGTGTAAAGGGTAGGGTCGCGGGTGAAAAACTGTTTTTT
>TRBV6-4|-|-|TRBJ1-1
CASSEKGDTNTEAFF
TGTGCCAGCAGTGAGAAAGGGGACACTAACACTGAAGCTTTCTTT
>TRBV10-3|once|-|TRBJ1-2
CAISEGLLGQGYGYTF
TGTGCCATCAGTGAGGGGTTGCTTGGACAAGGCTATGGCTACACCTTC
>TRBV19|-|-|TRBJ2-1
CASSMSSGLSYNEQFF
TGTGCCAGTAGTATGAGTTCGGGACTCTCCTACAATGAGCAGTTCTTC
>TRBV27|-|-|TRBJ1-5
CASSLSGGQPQHF
TGTGCCAGCAGTTTATCTGGGGGGCAGCCCCAGCATTTT
>TRBV7-8|-|-|TRBJ1-2
CASSLIGQGGYGYTF
TGTGCCAGCAGCTTAATTGGGCAGGGCGGCTATGGCTACACCTTC
>TRBV10-1|-|-|TRBJ2-1
CARRRGALNEQFF
TGCGCCAGGAGGCGGGGAGCCCTCAATGAGCAGTTCTTC
>TRBV24-1|-|-|TRBJ2-7
CATSAGASYEQYF
TGTGCCACCAGCGCGGGGGCTTCCTACGAGCAGTACTTC
>TRBV12-1|-|-|TRBJ2-3
CASSFSGTDTQYF
TGTGCCAGCAGCTTTTCGGGCACAGATACGCAGTATTTT
>TRBV5-4|-|TRBD1|TRBJ1-2
CASSLDRGLNYGYTF
TGTGCCAGCAGCTTAGACAGGGGGCTTAACTATGGCTACACCTTC
>TRBV20-1|-|-|TRBJ2-3
CSVTLTDTQYF
TGCAGTGTTACTCTCACAGATACGCAGTATTTT
>TRBV15|-|TRBD1|TRBJ2-7
CATSRRDSYEQYF
TGTGCCACCAGCCGTCGGGACAGCTACGAGCAGTACTTC
>TRBV19|-|-|TRBJ1-1
CASSPGRTEAFF
TGTGCCAGTAGTCCGGGGAGGACTGAAGCTTTCTTT
>TRBV7-9|-|-|TRBJ1-4
CASSRGQTATNEKLFF
TGTGCCAGCAGCCGAGGGCAGACGGCAACTAATGAAAAACTGTTTTTT
>TRBV7-3|-|-|TRBJ1-1
CASSLVGLTEAFF
TGTGCCAGCAGCTTAGTCGGGTTGACTGAAGCTTTCTTT